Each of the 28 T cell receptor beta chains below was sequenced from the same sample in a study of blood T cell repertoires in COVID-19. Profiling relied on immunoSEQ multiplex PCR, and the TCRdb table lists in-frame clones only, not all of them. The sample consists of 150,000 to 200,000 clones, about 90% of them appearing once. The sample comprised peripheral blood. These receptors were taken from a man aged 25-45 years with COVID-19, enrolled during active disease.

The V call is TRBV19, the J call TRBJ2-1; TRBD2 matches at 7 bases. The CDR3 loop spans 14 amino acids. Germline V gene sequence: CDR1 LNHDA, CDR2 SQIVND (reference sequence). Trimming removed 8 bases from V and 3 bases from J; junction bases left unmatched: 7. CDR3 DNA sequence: TGTGCCAGTTCAACCGGGACTATCTACAATGAGCAGTTCTTC. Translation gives CASSTGTIYNEQFF.

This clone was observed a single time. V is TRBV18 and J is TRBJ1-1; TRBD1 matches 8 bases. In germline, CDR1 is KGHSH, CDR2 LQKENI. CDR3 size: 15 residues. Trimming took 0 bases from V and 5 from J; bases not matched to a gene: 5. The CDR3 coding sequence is TGTGCCAGCTCACCACCGTCACAGGGGGAGACTGAAGCTTTCTTT. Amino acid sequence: CASSPPSQGETEAFF.

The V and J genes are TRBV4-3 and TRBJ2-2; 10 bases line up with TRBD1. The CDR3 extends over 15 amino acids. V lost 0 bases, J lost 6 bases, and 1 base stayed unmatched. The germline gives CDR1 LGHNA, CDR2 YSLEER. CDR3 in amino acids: CASSQEDRGAGELFF. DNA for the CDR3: TGCGCCAGCAGCCAAGAGGACAGGGGGGCCGGGGAGCTGTTTTTT.

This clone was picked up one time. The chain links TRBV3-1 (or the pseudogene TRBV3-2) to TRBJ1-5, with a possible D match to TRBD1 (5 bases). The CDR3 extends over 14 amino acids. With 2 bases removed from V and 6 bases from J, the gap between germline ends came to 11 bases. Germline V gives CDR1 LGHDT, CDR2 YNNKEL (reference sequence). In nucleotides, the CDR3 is TGTGCCAGCAGCCAACAGGGTTGGGGTCAGCCCCAGCATTTT. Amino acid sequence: CASSQQGWGQPQHF.

In DNA form, the CDR3 reads TGTGCCAGTAGCTTAGCGGGGGGCCCGAATGAGCAGTTCTTC. Translating gives CASSLAGGPNEQFF. The V gene is TRBV19, the J gene TRBJ2-1, with 10 bases matching TRBD2. The CDR3 has 14 residues. J was trimmed by 7 bases and V by 6 bases; bases with no gene match: 6. The V gene's germline CDR1 is LNHDA and CDR2 SQIVND (reference sequence).

The CDR3 nucleotides read TGTGCCATCAGTGAATGGCAGGAGGCTAACTATGGCTACACCTTC. It encodes CAISEWQEANYGYTF. The V gene is TRBV10-3, the J gene TRBJ1-2; no clear D gene. The germline gives CDR1 ENHRY, CDR2 SYGVKD. V lost 3 bases and J 0 bases, leaving 11 bases between the germline ends. The CDR3 runs to 15 residues.

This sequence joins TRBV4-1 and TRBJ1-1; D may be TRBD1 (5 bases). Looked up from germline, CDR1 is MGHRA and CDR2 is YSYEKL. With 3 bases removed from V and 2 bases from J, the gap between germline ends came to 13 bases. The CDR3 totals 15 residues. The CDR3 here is CASSQGLGGNTEAFF. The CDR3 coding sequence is TGCGCCAGCAGCCAGGGGCTCGGGGGAAACACTGAAGCTTTCTTT.

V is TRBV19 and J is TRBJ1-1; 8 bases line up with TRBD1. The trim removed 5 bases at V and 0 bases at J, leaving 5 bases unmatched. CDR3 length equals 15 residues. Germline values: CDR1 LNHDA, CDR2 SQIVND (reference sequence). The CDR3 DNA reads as TGTGCCAGTAGTGCCCCGGGACAGGTGAACACTGAAGCTTTCTTT. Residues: CASSAPGQVNTEAFF.

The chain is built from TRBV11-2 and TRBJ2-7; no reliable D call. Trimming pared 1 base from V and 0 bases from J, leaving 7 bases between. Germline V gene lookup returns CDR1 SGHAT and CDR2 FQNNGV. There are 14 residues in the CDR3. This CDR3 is CASSLGPYSYEQYF. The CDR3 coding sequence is TGTGCCAGCAGCTTAGGCCCCTACTCCTACGAGCAGTACTTC.

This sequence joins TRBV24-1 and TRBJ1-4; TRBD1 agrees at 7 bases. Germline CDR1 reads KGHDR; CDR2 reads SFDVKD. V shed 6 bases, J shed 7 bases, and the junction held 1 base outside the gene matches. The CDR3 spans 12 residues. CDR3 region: CATSNRGEKLFF. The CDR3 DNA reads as TGTGCCACCAGTAACAGGGGTGAAAAACTGTTTTTT.

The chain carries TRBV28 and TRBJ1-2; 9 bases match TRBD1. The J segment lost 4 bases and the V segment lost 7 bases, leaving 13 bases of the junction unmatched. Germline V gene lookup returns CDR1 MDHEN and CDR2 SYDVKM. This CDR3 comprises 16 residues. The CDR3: CASTSFGDREGYGYTF. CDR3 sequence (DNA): TGTGCCAGCACCAGTTTTGGGGACAGGGAAGGCTATGGCTACACCTTC.

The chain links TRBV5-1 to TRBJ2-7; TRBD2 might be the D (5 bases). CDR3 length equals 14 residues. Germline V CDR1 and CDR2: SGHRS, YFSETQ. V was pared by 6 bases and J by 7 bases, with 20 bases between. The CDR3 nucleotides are TGCGCCAGCACCCCTCGGGCCAGCTCGGGGGAGCAGTACTTC. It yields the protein CASTPRASSGEQYF.

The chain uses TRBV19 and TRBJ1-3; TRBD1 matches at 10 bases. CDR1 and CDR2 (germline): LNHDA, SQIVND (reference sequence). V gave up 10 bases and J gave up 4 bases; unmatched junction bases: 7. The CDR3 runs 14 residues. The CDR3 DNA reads TGTGCCACTACGACAGGGGGCCTGGGAAACACCATATATTTT. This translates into CATTTGGLGNTIYF.

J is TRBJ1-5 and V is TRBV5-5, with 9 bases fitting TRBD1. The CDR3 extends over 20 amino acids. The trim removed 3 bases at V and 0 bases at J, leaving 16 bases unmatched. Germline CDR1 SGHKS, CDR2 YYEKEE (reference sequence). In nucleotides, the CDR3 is TGTGCCAGCAGCTCCTTGAGGGACAGGGCTCAGTACTATAGCAATCAGCCCCAGCATTTT. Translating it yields CASSSLRDRAQYYSNQPQHF.

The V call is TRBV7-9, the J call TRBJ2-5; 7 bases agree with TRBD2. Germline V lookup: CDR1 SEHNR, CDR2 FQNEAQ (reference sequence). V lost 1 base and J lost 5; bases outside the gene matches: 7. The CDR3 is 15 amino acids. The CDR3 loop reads CASSLGRGYAETQYF. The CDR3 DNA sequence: TGTGCCAGCAGCTTAGGGCGGGGGTATGCGGAGACCCAGTACTTC.

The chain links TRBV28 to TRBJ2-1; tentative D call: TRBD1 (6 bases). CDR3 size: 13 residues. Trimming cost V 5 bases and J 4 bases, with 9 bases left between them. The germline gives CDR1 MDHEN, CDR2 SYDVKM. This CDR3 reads CASSNDRYNEQFF. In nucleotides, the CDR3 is TGTGCCAGCAGTAACGACAGGTACAATGAGCAGTTCTTC.

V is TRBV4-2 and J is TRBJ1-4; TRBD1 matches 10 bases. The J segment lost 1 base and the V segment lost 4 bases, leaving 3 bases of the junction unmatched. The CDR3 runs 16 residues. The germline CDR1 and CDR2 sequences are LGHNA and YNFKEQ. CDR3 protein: CASSRGQGETNEKLFF. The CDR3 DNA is TGTGCCAGCAGCCGCGGACAGGGGGAAACTAATGAAAAACTGTTTTTT.

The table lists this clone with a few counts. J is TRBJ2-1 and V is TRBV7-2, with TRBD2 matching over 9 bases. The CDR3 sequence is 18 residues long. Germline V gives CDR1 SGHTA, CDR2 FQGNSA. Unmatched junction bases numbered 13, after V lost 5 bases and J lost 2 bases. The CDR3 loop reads CASSVPGLALTAYNEQFF. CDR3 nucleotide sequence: TGTGCCAGCAGCGTACCGGGACTAGCATTAACCGCCTACAATGAGCAGTTCTTC. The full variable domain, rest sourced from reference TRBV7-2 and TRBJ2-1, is GAGVSQSPSNKVTEKGKDVELRCDPISGHTALYWYRQSLGQGLEFLIYFQGNSAPDKSGLPSDRFSAERTGGSVSTLTIQRTQQEDSAVYLCASSVPGLALTAYNEQFFGPGTRLTVL.

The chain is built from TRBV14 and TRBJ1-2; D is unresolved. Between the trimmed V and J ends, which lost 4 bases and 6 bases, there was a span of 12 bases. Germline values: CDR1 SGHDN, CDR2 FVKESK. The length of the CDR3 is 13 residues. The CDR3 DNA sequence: TGTGCCAGCAGCCTCACGGTTTCCGATGGCTACACCTTC. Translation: CASSLTVSDGYTF.

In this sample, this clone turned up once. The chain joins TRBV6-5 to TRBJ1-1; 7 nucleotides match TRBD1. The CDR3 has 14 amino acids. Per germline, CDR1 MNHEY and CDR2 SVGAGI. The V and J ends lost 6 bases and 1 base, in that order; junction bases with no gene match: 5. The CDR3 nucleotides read TGTGCCAGCAGCGCAGGGGGACCGAACACTGAAGCTTTCTTT. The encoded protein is CASSAGGPNTEAFF.

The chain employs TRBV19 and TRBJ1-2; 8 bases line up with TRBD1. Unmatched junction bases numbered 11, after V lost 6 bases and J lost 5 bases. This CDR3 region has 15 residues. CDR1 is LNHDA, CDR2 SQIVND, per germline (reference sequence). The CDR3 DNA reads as TGTGCCAGTAGGCTAGGACAGGGTCAAGCTTATGGCTACACCTTC. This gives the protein CASRLGQGQAYGYTF.

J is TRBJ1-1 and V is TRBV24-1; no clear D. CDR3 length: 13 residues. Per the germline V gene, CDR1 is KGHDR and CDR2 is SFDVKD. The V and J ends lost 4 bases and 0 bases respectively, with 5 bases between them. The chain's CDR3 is CATSDRVNTEAFF. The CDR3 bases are TGTGCCACCAGTGACCGAGTGAACACTGAAGCTTTCTTT.

CDR3 DNA sequence: TGTGCCATCAGGCAGGGGGCAAGCACAGATACGCAGTATTTT. Protein sequence: CAIRQGASTDTQYF. This chain joins TRBV10-3 and TRBJ2-3; 8 bases map to TRBD1. Losses at the gene ends were 6 bases for V and 0 bases for J; bases not matched to a gene: 2. The CDR3 length is 14 residues. Germline CDR1 ENHRY, CDR2 SYGVKD.

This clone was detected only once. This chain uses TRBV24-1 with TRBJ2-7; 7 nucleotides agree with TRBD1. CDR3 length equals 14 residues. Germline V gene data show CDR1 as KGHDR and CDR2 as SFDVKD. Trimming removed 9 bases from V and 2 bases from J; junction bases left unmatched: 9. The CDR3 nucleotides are TGTGCCACCTCACGGGCTGACAGGGCCTACGAGCAGTACTTC. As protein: CATSRADRAYEQYF.

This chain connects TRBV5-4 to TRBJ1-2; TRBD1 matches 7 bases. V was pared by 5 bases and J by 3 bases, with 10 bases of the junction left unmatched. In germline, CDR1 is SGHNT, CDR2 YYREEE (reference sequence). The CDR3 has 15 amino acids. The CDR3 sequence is CASRTGTDSYYGYTF. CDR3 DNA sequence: TGTGCCAGCAGGACCGGGACAGACTCCTACTATGGCTACACCTTC.

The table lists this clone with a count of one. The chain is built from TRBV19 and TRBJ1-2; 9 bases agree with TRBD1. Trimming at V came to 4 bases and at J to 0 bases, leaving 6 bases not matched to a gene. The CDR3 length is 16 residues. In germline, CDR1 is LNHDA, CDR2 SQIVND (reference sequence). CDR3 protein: CASSTLDRGANYGYTF. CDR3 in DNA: TGTGCCAGTAGTACACTGGACAGGGGAGCTAACTATGGCTACACCTTC. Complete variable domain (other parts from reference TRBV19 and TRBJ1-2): DGGITQSPKYLFRKEGQNVTLSCEQNLNHDAMYWYRQDPGQGLRLIYYSQIVNDFQKGDIAEGYSVSREKKESFPLTVTSAQKNPTAFYLCASSTLDRGANYGYTFGSGTRLTVV.

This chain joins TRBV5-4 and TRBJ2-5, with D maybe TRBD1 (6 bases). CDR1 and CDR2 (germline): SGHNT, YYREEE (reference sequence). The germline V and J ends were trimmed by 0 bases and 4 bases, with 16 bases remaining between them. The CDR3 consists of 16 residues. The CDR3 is CASSLGGDRLGETQYF. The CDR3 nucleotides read TGTGCCAGCAGCTTGGGGGGAGACAGGCTGGGAGAGACCCAGTACTTC.

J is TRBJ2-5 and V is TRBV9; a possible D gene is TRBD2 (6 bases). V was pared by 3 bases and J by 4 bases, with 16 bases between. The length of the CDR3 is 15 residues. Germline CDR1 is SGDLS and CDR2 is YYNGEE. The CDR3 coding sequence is TGTGCCAGCAGCGCGGGACTTAGGGGTGGAGAGACCCAGTACTTC. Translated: CASSAGLRGGETQYF.